The clone carrying this T cell receptor (beta chain) was found a few times. This sample was included in a study of T-cell memory formation after mild COVID-19. Per the germline V gene, CDR1 is SGHAT and CDR2 is FQNNGV. V lost 8 bases and J 6 bases, leaving 22 bases between the germline ends. The CDR3 totals 16 residues. From the 5' RACE reads, TCRdb called clonotypes with MiXCR, one entry per CDR3 protein. The sample holds about 340,000 distinct CDR3 sequences, about 20% seen once. The genes are TRBV11-2 and TRBJ2-2; D is unclear. Sequenced: PBMCs or a T cell subset sorted from them (not recorded which). This TCR derives from a man aged 18-30 years who had mild COVID-19 (a few samples of this study predate the infection). Cell type and time point are not known. The CDR3 nucleotides are TGTGCCAGCTCAGTTGCGGCGCCCTCCAACTCCGGGGAGCTGTTTTTT. It yields the protein CASSVAAPSNSGELFF.